Below are 6 T cell receptor beta chains sequenced from a single sample in a study of blood T cells in healthy people across ages. It was with a sample-barcoded 5' primer and a J-beta primer mix that a second PCR of roughly 7 to 12 cycles was run. TCRdb itself ran the 5' RACE reads through MiXCR, one entry per CDR3 protein. The sample has around 1.5 million distinct CDR3 sequences, 42% seen once. Sequencing input: blood. The receptor set was obtained from a woman between 18 and 30 years old in good health.

V usage is TRBV4-1 and J usage is TRBJ2-3; D is perhaps TRBD1 or TRBD2 (5 bases each). The CDR3 covers 13 residues. Germline values: CDR1 MGHRA, CDR2 YSYEKL. Trimming took off 0 bases at V and 6 bases at J, with 7 bases between the two ends. In DNA, the CDR3 is TGCGCCAGCAGCCAAGATTGGGGGGATACGCAGTATTTT. This sequence encodes CASSQDWGDTQYF.

This chain links TRBV10-1 with TRBJ2-1; TRBD2 agrees at 8 bases. Per the germline V gene, CDR1 is WNHNN and CDR2 is SYGVQD (reference sequence). J lost 9 bases, V lost 5 bases, and 6 bases had no gene match. CDR3 length: 13 residues. In nucleotides, the CDR3 is TGCGCCAGCAGTAGCGGGAGCGGGAGTGAGCAGTTCTTC. It yields the protein CASSSGSGSEQFF.

V and J are TRBV5-1 and TRBJ1-4; D possibly corresponds to TRBD1 (5 bases). Germline CDR1 reads SGHRS; CDR2 reads YFSETQ. V was trimmed by 9 bases and J by 2 bases, leaving 17 bases between them. The CDR3 is 15 residues long. The CDR3 region has the DNA TGCGCCACCCGGCTTACAGGAGGTACTAATGAAAAACTGTTTTTT. This gives the protein CATRLTGGTNEKLFF.

CDR3 sequence reads: CASSQEPNTEAFF. CDR3 nucleotides: TGTGCCAGCAGTCAAGAACCGAACACTGAAGCTTTCTTT. This chain connects TRBV11-3 to TRBJ1-1; unclear D gene. This CDR3 spans 13 amino acids. The V end lost 6 bases, the J end lost 1 base, and 9 bases lay between the germline ends. The germline V gene has CDR1 SGHNT and CDR2 YENEEA.

This clonotype occurred a few times. This chain joins TRBV11-2 and TRBJ2-3; D is possibly TRBD1 (6 bases). Deletions cut 5 bases from V and 2 bases from J, with 14 bases between. The CDR3 sequence is 15 residues long. Germline CDR1 reads SGHAT; CDR2 reads FQNNGV. In nucleotides, the CDR3 is TGTGCCAGCAGCCCACAGGGAGTTAACACAGATACGCAGTATTTT. It encodes CASSPQGVNTDTQYF.

The chain has TRBV7-9 and TRBJ2-3; D may be TRBD1 (5 bases). The CDR3 has 16 residues. Germline V gene sequence: CDR1 SEHNR, CDR2 FQNEAQ (reference sequence). V was shortened by 0 bases and J by 3 bases, with 13 bases between the two germline ends. The CDR3 nucleotides read TGTGCCAGCAGCTTAGCGAAGGGGATTGGGACAGATACGCAGTATTTT. This codes for CASSLAKGIGTDTQYF.